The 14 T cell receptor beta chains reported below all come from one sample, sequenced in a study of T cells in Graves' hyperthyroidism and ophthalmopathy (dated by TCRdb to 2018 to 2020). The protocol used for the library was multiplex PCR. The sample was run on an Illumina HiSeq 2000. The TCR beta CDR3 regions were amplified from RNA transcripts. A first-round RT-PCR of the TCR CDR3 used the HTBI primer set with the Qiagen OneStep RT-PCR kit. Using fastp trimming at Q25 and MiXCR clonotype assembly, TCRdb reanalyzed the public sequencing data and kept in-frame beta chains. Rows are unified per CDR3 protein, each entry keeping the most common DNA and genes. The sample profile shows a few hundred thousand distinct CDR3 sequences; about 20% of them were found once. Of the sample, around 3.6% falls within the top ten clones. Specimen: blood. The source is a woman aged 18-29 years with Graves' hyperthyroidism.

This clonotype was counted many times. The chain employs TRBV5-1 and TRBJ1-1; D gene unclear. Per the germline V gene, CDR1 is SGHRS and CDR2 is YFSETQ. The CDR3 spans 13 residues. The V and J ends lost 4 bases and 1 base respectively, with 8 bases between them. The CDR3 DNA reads TGCGCCAGCAGCATGGCCCCGAACACTGAAGCTTTCTTT. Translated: CASSMAPNTEAFF.

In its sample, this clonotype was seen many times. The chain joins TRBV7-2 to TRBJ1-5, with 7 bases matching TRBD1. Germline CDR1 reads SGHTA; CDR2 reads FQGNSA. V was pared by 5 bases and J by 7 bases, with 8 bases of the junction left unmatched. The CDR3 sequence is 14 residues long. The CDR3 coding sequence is TGTGCCAGCAGCCAGGTGGCAGGGGGACAGCCCCAGCATTTT. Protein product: CASSQVAGGQPQHF.

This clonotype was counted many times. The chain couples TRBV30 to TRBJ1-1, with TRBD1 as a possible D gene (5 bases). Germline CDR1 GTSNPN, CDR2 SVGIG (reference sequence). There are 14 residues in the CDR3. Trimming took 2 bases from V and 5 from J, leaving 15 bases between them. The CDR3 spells CAWSRDSRGTEAFF. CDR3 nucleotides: TGTGCCTGGAGTCGGGACTCCCGAGGGACTGAAGCTTTCTTT.

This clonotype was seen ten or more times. The CDR3 loop reads CASSLAGDGEGYGYTF. The CDR3 bases are TGTGCCAGCAGCTTAGCTGGTGATGGGGAGGGATATGGCTACACCTTC. The chain couples TRBV7-9 to TRBJ1-2, with no clear D. From germline, CDR1 is SEHNR and CDR2 FQNEAQ (reference sequence). This CDR3 contains 16 residues. V gave up 0 bases and J gave up 5 bases, with 16 bases separating them. The whole variable domain, filled in from reference TRBV7-9 and TRBJ1-2, reads DTGVSQNPRHKITKRGQNVTFRCDPISEHNRLYWYRQTLGQGPEFLTYFQNEAQLEKSRLLSDRFSAERPKGSFSTLEIQRTEQGDSAMYLCASSLAGDGEGYGYTFGSGTRLTVV.

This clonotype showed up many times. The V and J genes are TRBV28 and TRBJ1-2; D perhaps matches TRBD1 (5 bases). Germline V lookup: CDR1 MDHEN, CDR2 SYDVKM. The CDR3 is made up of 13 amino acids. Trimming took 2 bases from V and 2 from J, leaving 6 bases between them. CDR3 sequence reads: CASSLGGNYGYTF. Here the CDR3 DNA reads TGTGCCAGCAGTTTAGGGGGAAACTATGGCTACACCTTC.

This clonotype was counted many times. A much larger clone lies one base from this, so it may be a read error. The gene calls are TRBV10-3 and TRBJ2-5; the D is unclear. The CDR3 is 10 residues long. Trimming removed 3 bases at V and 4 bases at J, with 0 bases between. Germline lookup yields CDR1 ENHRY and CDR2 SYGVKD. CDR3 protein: CAISEETQYF. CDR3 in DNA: TGTGCCATCAGTGAAGAGACCCAGTACTTC.

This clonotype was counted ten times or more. Here the CDR3 DNA reads TGTGCCATCAGAGAGGACAGGGGGCCCCTCGAGCAGTACTTC. Translating gives CAIREDRGPLEQYF. This sequence joins TRBV10-3 and TRBJ2-7, with TRBD1 identical over 11 bases. V lost 6 bases, J lost 6 bases, and 7 bases stayed unmatched. The germline gives CDR1 ENHRY, CDR2 SYGVKD. CDR3 length: 14 residues.

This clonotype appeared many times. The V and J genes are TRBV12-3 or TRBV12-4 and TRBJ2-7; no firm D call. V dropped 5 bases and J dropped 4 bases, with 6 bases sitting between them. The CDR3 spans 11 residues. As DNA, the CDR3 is TGTGCCAGCAGTGTGCGGTACGAGCAGTACTTC. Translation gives CASSVRYEQYF.

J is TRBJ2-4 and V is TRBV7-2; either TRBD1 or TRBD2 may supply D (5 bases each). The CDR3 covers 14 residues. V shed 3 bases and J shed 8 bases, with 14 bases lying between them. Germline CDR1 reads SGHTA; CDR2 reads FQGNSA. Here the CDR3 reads CASSLGRDLDIQYF. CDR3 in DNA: TGTGCCAGCAGCTTGGGACGGGATCTTGACATTCAGTACTTC.

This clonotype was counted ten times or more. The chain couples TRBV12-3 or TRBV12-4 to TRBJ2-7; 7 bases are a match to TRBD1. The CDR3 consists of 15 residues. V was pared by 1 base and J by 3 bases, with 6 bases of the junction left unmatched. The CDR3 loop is CASSLDGTDDYEQYF. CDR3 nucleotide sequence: TGTGCCAGCAGTTTAGACGGGACAGATGACTACGAGCAGTACTTC.

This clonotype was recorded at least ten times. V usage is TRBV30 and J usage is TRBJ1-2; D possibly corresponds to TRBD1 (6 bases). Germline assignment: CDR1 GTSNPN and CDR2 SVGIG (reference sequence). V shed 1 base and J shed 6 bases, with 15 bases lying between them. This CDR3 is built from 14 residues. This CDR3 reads CAWSGPTGTHGYTF. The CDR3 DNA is TGTGCCTGGAGTGGCCCTACAGGGACTCATGGCTACACCTTC.

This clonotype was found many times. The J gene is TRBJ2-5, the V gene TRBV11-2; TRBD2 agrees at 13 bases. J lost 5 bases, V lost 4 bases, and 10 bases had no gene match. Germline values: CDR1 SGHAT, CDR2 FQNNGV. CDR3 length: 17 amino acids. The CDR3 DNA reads TGTGCCAGCAGCTCTCGTACCGGGACTAGCGGGGTCGAGACCCAGTACTTC. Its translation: CASSSRTGTSGVETQYF.

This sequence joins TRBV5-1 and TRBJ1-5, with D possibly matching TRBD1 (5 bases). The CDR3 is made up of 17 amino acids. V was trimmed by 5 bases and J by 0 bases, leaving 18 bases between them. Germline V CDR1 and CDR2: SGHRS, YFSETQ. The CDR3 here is CASSRDPGPFSNQPQHF. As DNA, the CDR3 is TGCGCCAGCAGTAGGGACCCCGGACCTTTTAGCAATCAGCCCCAGCATTTT.

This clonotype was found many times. Here the CDR3 reads CSVVPFWDTEAFF. In nucleotides, the CDR3 is TGCAGCGTTGTGCCGTTCTGGGACACTGAAGCTTTCTTT. The rearrangement joins TRBV29-1 to TRBJ1-1; D unresolved. V was trimmed by 4 bases and J by 3 bases, leaving 12 bases between them. The germline CDR1 and CDR2 sequences are SQVTM and ANQGSEA. The CDR3 extends over 13 amino acids.